The entry that follows covers one TCR beta chain sequence. Its antigen remains unknown. This specimen comes from a study of metastatic and nonmetastatic thyroid tumors. Study summary: Repertoires were compared across blood and tumor or nodule tissue from malignant and benign thyroid patients. Study findings and constraints: Reports indicated that malignant thyroid tumors showed significantly higher TCR beta diversity than benign nodules did, in blood and tumor.

Every patient underwent thyroid surgery untreated. Via MiXCR, TCRdb re-called the PCR reads. The repertoire includes about 38,000 clones, roughly half of them detected once, and around 22% sits in the top ten. The sample taken for sequencing was tumor tissue. The clonotype originates from a male donor with papillary thyroid cancer or a benign thyroid nodule (not recorded which). Some clones in this sample may be carry-over from other donors' samples.

CDR3 DNA sequence: TGTGCCAGCAGCAGGGAAACCCATAACTCCTACGAGCAGTACTTC. This encodes CASSRETHNSYEQYF. The V gene is TRBV5-4, the J gene TRBJ2-7; D gene unclear. The V end lost 4 bases, the J end lost 0 bases, and 14 bases lay between the germline ends. Germline V CDR1 and CDR2: SGHNT, YYREEE (reference sequence). The CDR3 spans 15 residues.